The 25 T cell receptor beta chains given below trace back to one sample, sequenced in a study of blood T cell repertoires in COVID-19. Generated by immunoSEQ multiplex PCR, the TCRdb table keeps only in-frame clones and is missing some. Of 300,000 to 400,000 clones detected, roughly 88% appear once; the ten largest clones hold approximately 4%. Sequencing was performed on peripheral blood. Source of these receptors: a woman in her forties or fifties with active or convalescent COVID-19.

The rearrangement joins TRBV27 to TRBJ2-7, with TRBD1 identical over 9 bases. J gave up 1 base and V 5 bases, and 9 bases lay outside the gene matches. The CDR3 is 16 residues long. Germline CDR1 MNHEY, CDR2 SMNVEV (reference sequence). The CDR3 region has the DNA TGTGCCAGCAGTCCGGGGGACAGGGATTTTTCCTACGAGCAGTACTTC. As protein: CASSPGDRDFSYEQYF.

The chain links TRBV5-1 to TRBJ2-1; 8 bases are shared with TRBD2. Looked up from germline, CDR1 is SGHRS and CDR2 is YFSETQ. The CDR3 spans 14 residues. The ends lost 4 bases at V and 6 bases at J; junction bases unmatched: 6. This chain's CDR3 is CASSTGLVGNEQFF. CDR3 bases: TGCGCCAGCAGCACGGGACTAGTAGGCAATGAGCAGTTCTTC.

This clone was observed a few times. The chain uses TRBV2 and TRBJ1-1; D not certain. CDR1 is SNHLY and CDR2 is FYNNEI in the germline V gene. This CDR3 has 13 amino acids. V lost 7 bases and J 1 base, leaving 10 bases between the germline ends. In DNA form, the CDR3 reads TGTGCCAGCAAGGCGGCAGCGAACACTGAAGCTTTCTTT. The encoded protein is CASKAAANTEAFF.

The chain recombines TRBV7-2 with TRBJ2-7, with TRBD1 matching 8 bases. After removal of 5 bases from V and 6 bases from J, the junction contained 9 bases not matched to a gene. The CDR3 has 14 residues. Germline V gene lookup returns CDR1 SGHTA and CDR2 FQGNSA. CDR3 in amino acids: CASSARQGFGEQYF. In nucleotides, the CDR3 is TGTGCCAGCAGCGCTAGACAGGGGTTTGGCGAGCAGTACTTC.

Notes on this clone: Other DNA sequences of this sample code for an identical CDR3. This chain uses TRBV18 with TRBJ1-2; D is possibly TRBD1 (6 bases). The CDR3 contains 14 residues. The germline V gene has CDR1 KGHSH and CDR2 LQKENI. V was cut by 2 bases and J by 4 bases, with 11 bases left in between. CDR3 amino acids: CASSPSGGGYGYTF. The CDR3 DNA follows: TGTGCCAGCTCACCATCGGGGGGCGGCTATGGCTACACCTTC.

The chain employs TRBV5-1 and TRBJ1-1; maybe TRBD1 (5 bases). Germline V gene data show CDR1 as SGHRS and CDR2 as YFSETQ. The CDR3 has 13 amino acids. Deletions cut 6 bases from V and 5 bases from J, with 14 bases between. The CDR3 DNA reads as TGCGCCAGCACACAGGAATTGAGGACTGAAGCTTTCTTT. This codes for CASTQELRTEAFF.

This clone was detected a few times. V and J are TRBV4-2 and TRBJ1-5; perhaps TRBD1 as D (6 bases). The CDR3 runs 15 residues. Germline lookup yields CDR1 LGHNA and CDR2 YNFKEQ. V gave up 0 bases and J gave up 4 bases, with 10 bases separating them. CDR3 DNA: TGTGCCAGCAGCCAAGAGTGGACAGCTAATCAGCCCCAGCATTTT. This translates into CASSQEWTANQPQHF.

This chain connects TRBV27 to TRBJ1-5; no clear D. Deletions cut 2 bases from V and 0 bases from J, with 11 bases between. Germline CDR1 reads MNHEY; CDR2 reads SMNVEV (reference sequence). The CDR3 sequence is 16 residues long. The CDR3, as DNA: TGTGCCAGCAGTTTACTAGGAGAGTATAGCAATCAGCCCCAGCATTTT. It encodes CASSLLGEYSNQPQHF.

V gene TRBV6-2 or TRBV6-3 combines with J gene TRBJ2-1; TRBD1 matches at 7 bases. This CDR3 is built from 17 residues. V trimming: 2 bases; J trimming: 6 bases; junction bases outside the gene matches: 13. Germline values: CDR1 MNHEY, CDR2 SVGEGT. CDR3 residues: CASSYPRDRPLANEQFF. The CDR3 DNA sequence: TGTGCCAGCAGTTACCCTAGGGACAGACCTTTGGCCAATGAGCAGTTCTTC.

This clone was seen a single time. This rearrangement joins TRBV5-8 to TRBJ1-2, with 10 bases matching TRBD1. The germline CDR1 and CDR2 sequences are SGHTS and YDEGEE. The CDR3 has 14 amino acids. J lost 3 bases, V lost 4 bases, and 3 bases had no gene match. CDR3 nucleotides: TGTGCCAGCAGCCTGGACAGGGGGGACTATGGCTACACCTTC. Amino acids: CASSLDRGDYGYTF.

The chain combines TRBV3-1 (or the pseudogene TRBV3-2) with TRBJ1-1, with TRBD1 as a possible D gene (5 bases). CDR1 LGHDT and CDR2 YNNKEL come from the germline V gene (reference sequence). CDR3 length: 13 amino acids. Trimming stripped 0 bases from V and 5 bases from J, with 7 bases between. The chain's CDR3 is CASSQEGRTEAFF. In nucleotides, the CDR3 is TGTGCCAGCAGCCAAGAGGGGCGTACTGAAGCTTTCTTT.

The chain links TRBV27 to TRBJ2-7; TRBD1 aligns across 7 bases. V was pared by 5 bases and J by 3 bases, with 13 bases of the junction left unmatched. The CDR3 runs 16 residues. CDR1 MNHEY and CDR2 SMNVEV come from the germline V gene (reference sequence). The DNA for the CDR3 is TGTGCCAGCAGTCCCTCCACCGGGACAGAGATCTACGAGCAGTACTTC. This encodes CASSPSTGTEIYEQYF.

Details on this clone: This specimen includes other DNA sequences encoding the same CDR3. This rearrangement joins TRBV18 to TRBJ1-1; possible D gene TRBD1, 5 bases. Trimming took off 2 bases at V and 0 bases at J, with 7 bases between the two ends. The CDR3 is 14 amino acids. CDR1 is KGHSH and CDR2 is LQKENI in the germline V gene. The CDR3 DNA sequence: TGTGCCAGCTCACCAAGACAGCTGAACACTGAAGCTTTCTTT. Translated, it gives CASSPRQLNTEAFF.

The V gene is TRBV5-1, the J gene TRBJ1-1, with D possibly TRBD1 on 5 matching bases. The length of the CDR3 is 18 residues. CDR1 and CDR2 (germline): SGHRS, YFSETQ. Deletions cut 0 bases from V and 5 bases from J, with 23 bases between. The CDR3 is CASSLDIPGWGRETEAFF. In DNA, the CDR3 is TGCGCCAGCAGCTTGGATATCCCCGGTTGGGGGAGGGAAACTGAAGCTTTCTTT. Using reference TRBV5-1 and TRBJ1-1 for the parts outside the CDR3, the full variable domain is KAGVTQTPRYLIKTRGQQVTLSCSPISGHRSVSWYQQTPGQGLQFLFEYFSETQRNKGNFPGRFSGRQFSNSRSEMNVSTLELGDSALYLCASSLDIPGWGRETEAFFGQGTRLTVV.

As concerns this clone: A junction end diverges from the germline sequence, so it may reflect a read error. This sequence joins TRBV7-7 and TRBJ2-5, with a weak D call TRBD1 (7 bases). The CDR3 is 16 amino acids. Germline V gene data show CDR1 as SSHAT and CDR2 as FNYEAQ (reference sequence). Here the CDR3 reads CASSLIGRGAQETQYF. As DNA, the CDR3 is TGTGCTAGCAGCTTGATAGGCAGGGGGGCCCAAGAGACCCAGTACTTC.

CDR3 loop: CASSLVVTGADGYTF. CDR3 in DNA: TGTGCCAGCAGCTTAGTGGTAACAGGGGCGGATGGCTACACCTTC. J is TRBJ1-2 and V is TRBV7-9, with TRBD1 matching 7 bases. This CDR3 has 15 residues. The germline V gene has CDR1 SEHNR and CDR2 FQNEAQ (reference sequence). The V segment lost 1 base and the J segment 6 bases; nucleotides outside the gene matches: 8.

This sequence joins TRBV27 and TRBJ1-1, with 9 bases fitting TRBD1. Germline V gene sequence: CDR1 MNHEY, CDR2 SMNVEV (reference sequence). After removal of 5 bases from V and 7 bases from J, the junction contained 8 bases not matched to a gene. The CDR3 length is 14 residues. CDR3 DNA: TGTGCCAGCAGTCTACAGGGGGCGCCCAGTGAAGCTTTCTTT. Its protein product is CASSLQGAPSEAFF.

The rearrangement uses TRBV6-4 and TRBJ1-2, with TRBD1 matching 10 bases. The CDR3 loop spans 14 amino acids. V trimming: 6 bases; J trimming: 3 bases; junction bases outside the gene matches: 4. Germline V gene sequence: CDR1 MRHNA, CDR2 SNTAGT. Here the CDR3 DNA reads TGTGCCAGCAGGGGGACAGGGGAAGACTATGGCTACACCTTC. Its protein is CASRGTGEDYGYTF.

The V call is TRBV6-2 or TRBV6-3, the J call TRBJ2-2; D is perhaps TRBD2 (6 bases). The CDR3 spans 17 residues. V was clipped by 2 bases and J by 0 bases, with 13 bases between them. CDR1 and CDR2 from the germline V gene are MNHEY and SVGEGT. CDR3 nucleotides: TGTGCCAGCAGTTACCCCGGGGGTAGCTCGAACACCGGGGAGCTGTTTTTT. This sequence encodes CASSYPGGSSNTGELFF.

The chain is built from TRBV27 and TRBJ2-1; 9 bases agree with TRBD2. The CDR3 consists of 14 residues. Germline CDR1 reads MNHEY; CDR2 reads SMNVEV (reference sequence). Trimming removed 6 bases from V and 9 bases from J; junction bases left unmatched: 9. Here the CDR3 reads CASSRIAGGGEQFF. Written as DNA, the CDR3 is TGTGCCAGCAGCAGGATTGCGGGAGGGGGTGAGCAGTTCTTC.

The chain combines TRBV5-1 with TRBJ2-2; TRBD2 might be the D (6 bases). Germline-derived CDR1 and CDR2 are SGHRS and YFSETQ. The CDR3 consists of 15 residues. V shed 3 bases and J shed 1 base, with 10 bases lying between them. In DNA form, the CDR3 reads TGCGCCAGCAGCTCTGGGGGACTGAACACCGGGGAGCTGTTTTTT. Translated: CASSSGGLNTGELFF.

The chain joins TRBV5-1 to TRBJ2-7; TRBD2 is a possible D gene (5 bases). CDR3 length equals 15 residues. V was cut by 0 bases and J by 2 bases, with 12 bases left in between. Germline CDR1 SGHRS, CDR2 YFSETQ. CDR3 sequence (DNA): TGCGCCAGCAGCTTGGGACACATCGGGGCCTACGAGCAGTACTTC. Residues: CASSLGHIGAYEQYF. The complete variable domain, with remaining parts taken from reference TRBV5-1 and TRBJ2-7, reads KAGVTQTPRYLIKTRGQQVTLSCSPISGHRSVSWYQQTPGQGLQFLFEYFSETQRNKGNFPGRFSGRQFSNSRSEMNVSTLELGDSALYLCASSLGHIGAYEQYFGPGTRLTVT.

The rearrangement joins TRBV4-2 to TRBJ1-2; 9 bases align to TRBD1. CDR3 size: 15 residues. The trim removed 5 bases at V and 8 bases at J, leaving 12 bases unmatched. The germline V gene encodes CDR1 LGHNA and CDR2 YNFKEQ. In DNA form, the CDR3 reads TGTGCCAGCAGCTTACAGGGGGCTCCTCCCGGGGGCTACACCTTC. Its translation is CASSLQGAPPGGYTF.

This clone showed up just once. This chain links TRBV27 with TRBJ2-1, with a possible D match to TRBD1 (6 bases). This CDR3 comprises 13 residues. Germline V lookup: CDR1 MNHEY, CDR2 SMNVEV (reference sequence). V dropped 7 bases and J dropped 6 bases, with 13 bases sitting between them. This chain's CDR3 is CASTFSGANEQFF. The CDR3 DNA sequence: TGTGCCAGCACTTTTTCAGGGGCCAATGAGCAGTTCTTC.

J is TRBJ2-7 and V is TRBV4-1; possible D gene TRBD1, 7 bases. CDR3 length equals 15 residues. The V end lost 0 bases, the J end lost 2 bases, and 11 bases lay between the germline ends. Looked up from germline, CDR1 is MGHRA and CDR2 is YSYEKL. The CDR3 sequence: CASSQDGGGTYEQYF. The CDR3 DNA follows: TGCGCCAGCAGCCAAGATGGAGGGGGCACCTACGAGCAGTACTTC.